A single sample is the source of the 13 T cell receptor beta chains below, sequenced in a study of blood T cells in healthy people across ages. Combining a sample-barcoded 5' primer with a J-beta primer mix, a second PCR ran for about 7 to 11 cycles. TCRdb re-analysed the 5' RACE reads in MiXCR, keeping a single row per CDR3 protein. Among over a million distinct CDR3 sequences, 40% to 55% were seen once, and the ten largest hold approximately 20%. Material: blood. Receptors were obtained from a woman aged 60-75 years in good health.

This clonotype was detected a few times. The chain recombines TRBV28 with TRBJ1-5; perhaps TRBD1 as D (6 bases). The CDR3 loop spans 14 amino acids. Trimming removed 5 bases at V and 6 bases at J, with 14 bases between. CDR1 MDHEN and CDR2 SYDVKM come from the germline V gene. The CDR3 DNA sequence: TGTGCCAGCAGTGTAACAGGGACGGGTCAGCCCCAGCATTTT. Protein: CASSVTGTGQPQHF.

The chain carries TRBV29-1 and TRBJ2-1; 13 positions agree with TRBD2. Germline CDR1 reads SQVTM; CDR2 reads ANQGSEA. This CDR3 is built from 15 residues. V lost 3 bases and J lost 9; bases outside the gene matches: 8. In nucleotides, the CDR3 is TGCAGCGTTGAGAGGGGACTAGCGGGGCCGGCTGAGCAGTTCTTC. Protein product: CSVERGLAGPAEQFF.

The chain recombines TRBV2 with TRBJ1-6; TRBD1 aligns across 7 bases. The CDR3 sequence is 15 residues long. Germline loops: CDR1 SNHLY, CDR2 FYNNEI. V was clipped by 9 bases and J by 0 bases; unmatched bases: 5. The CDR3 DNA is TGTGCCAGACAGGACAGGAGCTCCTATAATTCACCCCTCCACTTT. Protein product: CARQDRSSYNSPLHF. The full variable domain, its missing parts supplied by reference TRBV2 and TRBJ1-6, is EPEVTQTPSHQVTQMGQEVILRCVPISNHLYFYWYRQILGQKVEFLVSFYNNEISEKSEIFDDQFSVERPDGSNFTLKIRSTKLEDSAMYFCARQDRSSYNSPLHFGNGTRLTVT.

Concerning this clonotype: The CDR3 does not end in the conserved phenylalanine or tryptophan, so this is likely a read error. The J gene is TRBJ2-7, the V gene TRBV5-6; D call uncertain. Gene TRBJ2-5 matches the end of the DNA better, so the J call may be wrong. The germline V gene has CDR1 SGHDT and CDR2 YYEEEE. The CDR3 covers 11 residues. The CDR3 coding sequence is TGTGCCAGCAGCTTCCGAGAGACCCAGTACTTA. Translating gives CASSFRETQYL.

V and J are TRBV20-1 and TRBJ2-1, with 8 positions matching TRBD2. After removal of 0 bases from V and 7 bases from J, the junction contained 8 bases not matched to a gene. In germline, CDR1 is DFQATT, CDR2 SNEGSKA (reference sequence). This CDR3 spans 15 amino acids. In DNA, the CDR3 is TGCAGTGCTAGAGACTCCAGCGGGAGAAGAAATGAGCAGTTCTTC. This encodes CSARDSSGRRNEQFF.

This chain uses TRBV7-7 with TRBJ2-7; TRBD2 aligns across 8 bases. The J call could be wrong; TRBJ2-5 is a better fit for the DNA end. The germline V gene has CDR1 SSHAT and CDR2 FNYEAQ (reference sequence). There are 16 residues in the CDR3. Here the CDR3 DNA reads TGTGCCAGCAGCCCAGAATCCGGGAGGGCCATTGAGACCCAGTACTTC. Amino acids: CASSPESGRAIETQYF.

Only a few counts were recorded for this clonotype. The chain uses TRBV18 and TRBJ2-3, with D unresolved. The length of the CDR3 is 13 residues. V was clipped by 6 bases and J by 2 bases, with 9 bases between them. The germline V gene has CDR1 KGHSH and CDR2 LQKENI. The CDR3 DNA follows: TGTGCCAGCTCGTCCATATCCACAGATACGCAGTATTTT. It is translated as CASSSISTDTQYF.

The sample holds a few counts of this clonotype. The chain recombines TRBV5-1 with TRBJ1-5; D is ambiguous. The CDR3 spans 15 residues. Germline loops: CDR1 SGHRS, CDR2 YFSETQ. V dropped 4 bases and J dropped 0 bases, with 11 bases sitting between them. The chain's CDR3 is CASSLNGDSNQPQHF. The CDR3 bases are TGCGCCAGCAGCCTGAACGGGGATAGCAATCAGCCCCAGCATTTT.

This clonotype was detected many times. The chain joins TRBV27 to TRBJ2-7; TRBD1 agrees at 7 bases. CDR3 length: 13 amino acids. V trimming: 6 bases; J trimming: 0 bases; junction bases outside the gene matches: 2. Germline CDR1 MNHEY, CDR2 SMNVEV (reference sequence). This CDR3 reads CASSGDSSYEQYF. CDR3 nucleotides: TGTGCCAGCAGCGGGGACAGCTCCTACGAGCAGTACTTC.

V and J are TRBV11-2 and TRBJ2-5; no definite D call. Germline V lookup: CDR1 SGHAT, CDR2 FQNNGV. There are 18 residues in the CDR3. The V end lost 1 base, the J end lost 0 bases, and 18 bases lay between the germline ends. The CDR3 region has the DNA TGTGCCAGCAGCTTAGGTTCCTTCTGGTCACCGTACCAAGAGACCCAGTACTTC. This gives the protein CASSLGSFWSPYQETQYF.

The V gene is TRBV6-6, the J gene TRBJ2-5, with D hard to call. This CDR3 has 13 residues. V was pared by 0 bases and J by 12 bases, with 14 bases between. CDR1 MNHNY and CDR2 SVGAGI come from the germline V gene (reference sequence). The CDR3 spells CASSYSSGRVEYF. The CDR3 nucleotides read TGTGCCAGCAGTTACTCGAGTGGAAGGGTGGAGTACTTC.

This clonotype came up many times. The chain couples TRBV20-1 to TRBJ2-7; either TRBD1 or TRBD2 may fit D (5 bases each). Trimming took 2 bases from V and 5 from J, leaving 10 bases between them. This CDR3 is 12 amino acids long. Germline V gives CDR1 DFQATT, CDR2 SNEGSKA (reference sequence). DNA of the CDR3: TGCAGTGCTAGATGGGGGACCCACGAGCAGTACTTC. As protein: CSARWGTHEQYF.

This clonotype was observed once. The chain combines TRBV12-3 or TRBV12-4 with TRBJ2-1; 12 bases fit TRBD2. This CDR3 is 19 amino acids long. V lost 0 bases to trimming and J lost 0 bases; unmatched junction nucleotides: 6. The DNA of the CDR3 is TGTGCCAGCAGTTTAGCGCTTGGACTAGCGGGGCCCTCCTACAATGAGCAGTTCTTC. Protein: CASSLALGLAGPSYNEQFF.